A selection of T cell receptor beta chains follows, all from one sample in a study of shared clonotypes between healthy human individuals. The table came from immunoSEQ multiplex PCR; TCRdb's copy has only in-frame clones and leaves some out. The sample lists roughly 320,000 clones; roughly 84% were seen once. Material: memory CD8+ T cells sorted from blood. Receptors originate from a young man in good health. CDR3s include the opening cysteine and the closing phenylalanine or tryptophan. The D gene is left open where the match is weak. Some rows mark clone size as missing; the rest say once, few, many or name a class of expanded clone.

cdr3_aa: CASSLALWGGSSYNEQFF
cdr3_nt: TGTGCCAGCAGCTTAGCGCTCTGGGGCGGGAGCTCCTACAATGAGCAGTTCTTC
j_call: TRBJ2-1
d_call: TRBD2
v_call: TRBV7-9
clone_size: .

cdr3_aa: CASSSLPGVYYPLSPLYEQYF
cdr3_nt: TGTGCCAGCAGTTCCCTCCCTGGGGTTTATTATCCCCTCTCCCCCCTCTACGAGCAGTACTTC
j_call: TRBJ2-7
d_call: .
v_call: TRBV28
clone_size: .

cdr3_aa: CASSLSGSPYNSPLHF
cdr3_nt: TGTGCCAGCAGTTTATCAGGGTCGCCCTATAATTCACCCCTCCACTTT
j_call: TRBJ1-6
d_call: .
v_call: TRBV27
clone_size: .

cdr3_aa: CASRGQPYQETQYF
cdr3_nt: TGTGCCAGCCGGGGACAGCCGTACCAAGAGACCCAGTACTTC
j_call: TRBJ2-5
d_call: TRBD1
v_call: TRBV27
clone_size: .

cdr3_aa: CASSPLIGTGVRNEQFF
cdr3_nt: TGTGCCAGCTCACCGCTAATCGGTACAGGGGTGCGAAATGAGCAGTTCTTC
j_call: TRBJ2-1
d_call: TRBD1
v_call: TRBV18
clone_size: .

cdr3_aa: CASSVGSGLSSYEQYF
cdr3_nt: TGTGCCAGCAGCGTAGGGAGCGGGTTAAGCTCCTACGAGCAGTACTTC
j_call: TRBJ2-7
d_call: .
v_call: TRBV9
clone_size: .

cdr3_aa: CASSQVPGRSETQYF
cdr3_nt: TGCGCCAGCAGCCAAGTTCCAGGGCGATCGGAGACCCAGTACTTC
j_call: TRBJ2-5
d_call: .
v_call: TRBV4-1
clone_size: .

cdr3_aa: CAIRDPGSKNIQYF
cdr3_nt: TGTGCCATCAGGGACCCCGGGAGTAAAAACATTCAGTACTTC
j_call: TRBJ2-4
d_call: .
v_call: TRBV10-3
clone_size: .

cdr3_aa: CASSEGNTEAFF
cdr3_nt: TGTGCCAGCAGCGAAGGGAACACTGAAGCTTTCTTT
j_call: TRBJ1-1
d_call: .
v_call: TRBV9
clone_size: .

cdr3_aa: CAISITGGEQYF
cdr3_nt: TGTGCCATCAGCATCACAGGGGGCGAGCAGTACTTC
j_call: TRBJ2-7
d_call: TRBD1
v_call: TRBV10-3
clone_size: .

cdr3_aa: CASRVKEGRHEQFF
cdr3_nt: TGTGCCAGCAGGGTTAAAGAGGGGAGACATGAGCAGTTCTTC
j_call: TRBJ2-1
d_call: .
v_call: TRBV6-5
clone_size: .

cdr3_aa: CASSPRTSSGNTIYF
cdr3_nt: TGTGCCAGCAGCCCCCGGACAAGCTCTGGAAACACCATATATTTT
j_call: TRBJ1-3
d_call: .
v_call: TRBV7-9
clone_size: once

cdr3_aa: CASSPERGPNGYTF
cdr3_nt: TGCGCCAGCAGCCCTGAGAGGGGGCCTAATGGCTACACCTTC
j_call: TRBJ1-2
d_call: TRBD1
v_call: TRBV4-1
clone_size: once

cdr3_aa: CASSYSKAGGDYGYTF
cdr3_nt: TGTGCCAGCAGTTACTCGAAGGCAGGTGGGGACTATGGCTACACCTTC
j_call: TRBJ1-2
d_call: .
v_call: TRBV6-6
clone_size: .

cdr3_aa: CASSSVMGNEQYF
cdr3_nt: TGCGCCAGCAGTTCCGTGATGGGTAACGAGCAGTACTTC
j_call: TRBJ2-7
d_call: .
v_call: TRBV4-1
clone_size: .

cdr3_aa: CASSYSSGLLEQYF
cdr3_nt: TGTGCCAGCAGTTACTCATCGGGACTCCTCGAGCAGTACTTC
j_call: TRBJ2-7
d_call: .
v_call: TRBV6-5
clone_size: .

cdr3_aa: CASSLWGQETQYF
cdr3_nt: TGTGCCAGCAGTTTATGGGGCCAAGAGACCCAGTACTTC
j_call: TRBJ2-5
d_call: .
v_call: TRBV27
clone_size: once

cdr3_aa: CSVRWGQYEKLFF
cdr3_nt: TGCAGCGTTCGATGGGGACAGTATGAAAAACTGTTTTTT
j_call: TRBJ1-4
d_call: TRBD1
v_call: TRBV29-1
clone_size: few

cdr3_aa: CAIKDVANYGYTF
cdr3_nt: TGTGCCATCAAGGACGTAGCTAACTATGGCTACACCTTC
j_call: TRBJ1-2
d_call: .
v_call: TRBV10-3
clone_size: .

cdr3_aa: CASSLETSGQYEQYF
cdr3_nt: TGCGCCAGCAGCCTAGAGACTAGCGGCCAATACGAGCAGTACTTC
j_call: TRBJ2-7
d_call: TRBD2
v_call: TRBV4-3
clone_size: .

cdr3_aa: CASSLLDARQGATDTQYF
cdr3_nt: TGTGCCAGCAGTCTACTCGACGCTAGACAGGGGGCAACAGATACGCAGTATTTT
j_call: TRBJ2-3
d_call: TRBD1
v_call: TRBV27
clone_size: .

cdr3_aa: CASSFNPHATGGVDEQFF
cdr3_nt: TGCGCCAGCAGCTTTAACCCCCACGCTACAGGGGGTGTAGATGAGCAGTTCTTC
j_call: TRBJ2-1
d_call: TRBD1
v_call: TRBV5-1
clone_size: .

cdr3_aa: CASSLGEWGGNQPQHF
cdr3_nt: TGTGCCAGCAGCTTAGGGGAATGGGGGGGCAATCAGCCCCAGCATTTT
j_call: TRBJ1-5
d_call: .
v_call: TRBV7-2
clone_size: few

cdr3_aa: CAISEGLTYEQYF
cdr3_nt: TGTGCCATCAGTGAGGGGCTGACATACGAGCAGTACTTC
j_call: TRBJ2-7
d_call: .
v_call: TRBV10-3
clone_size: .

cdr3_aa: CASGDGSSYNSPLHF
cdr3_nt: TGTGCCAGCGGTGATGGGAGCTCCTATAATTCACCCCTCCACTTT
j_call: TRBJ1-6
d_call: .
v_call: TRBV6-1
clone_size: .

cdr3_aa: CASSVTSVSVTDTQYF
cdr3_nt: TGTGCCAGCAGCGTAACTAGCGTCTCGGTGACAGATACGCAGTATTTT
j_call: TRBJ2-3
d_call: TRBD2
v_call: TRBV9
clone_size: few

cdr3_aa: CASSLEAGAETQYF
cdr3_nt: TGTGCCAGCAGCTTAGAGGCGGGGGCAGAGACCCAGTACTTC
j_call: TRBJ2-5
d_call: .
v_call: TRBV11-3
clone_size: once

cdr3_aa: CASSNQRQGLDTEAFF
cdr3_nt: TGTGCCAGCAGCAACCAGCGACAGGGGTTGGACACTGAAGCTTTCTTT
j_call: TRBJ1-1
d_call: TRBD1
v_call: TRBV7-9
clone_size: .

cdr3_aa: CATKFDLSNQPQHF
cdr3_nt: TGTGCCACCAAGTTCGACCTTAGCAATCAGCCCCAGCATTTT
j_call: TRBJ1-5
d_call: .
v_call: TRBV15
clone_size: .

cdr3_aa: CASSSSGENTGELFF
cdr3_nt: TGTGCCAGCAGCTCCTCGGGGGAGAACACCGGGGAGCTGTTTTTT
j_call: TRBJ2-2
d_call: .
v_call: TRBV9
clone_size: .

cdr3_aa: CASSWDRVGYEQYF
cdr3_nt: TGCGCCAGCAGTTGGGACAGGGTTGGCTACGAGCAGTACTTC
j_call: TRBJ2-7
d_call: TRBD1
v_call: TRBV5-1
clone_size: .

cdr3_aa: CASSFWRYEQYF
cdr3_nt: TGTGCCAGCAGCTTTTGGAGGTACGAGCAGTACTTC
j_call: TRBJ2-7
d_call: .
v_call: TRBV7-9
clone_size: .

cdr3_aa: CASSLDRDSGNTIYF
cdr3_nt: TGTGCCAGCAGCCTCGACAGGGACTCTGGAAACACCATATATTTT
j_call: TRBJ1-3
d_call: TRBD1
v_call: TRBV5-4
clone_size: few

cdr3_aa: CASSSLAADTQYF
cdr3_nt: TGTGCTAGCAGCTCCCTCGCCGCAGATACGCAGTATTTT
j_call: TRBJ2-3
d_call: .
v_call: TRBV7-7
clone_size: .

cdr3_aa: CASKGDRERRGTEAFF
cdr3_nt: TGTGCCAGCAAGGGGGACAGGGAGAGGCGGGGTACTGAAGCTTTCTTT
j_call: TRBJ1-1
d_call: TRBD1
v_call: TRBV2
clone_size: .

cdr3_aa: CAISESRASGDNNEQFF
cdr3_nt: TGTGCCATCAGTGAGTCGCGGGCTAGCGGGGATAACAATGAGCAGTTCTTC
j_call: TRBJ2-1
d_call: TRBD2
v_call: TRBV10-3
clone_size: few

cdr3_aa: CSASVHKLFF
cdr3_nt: TGCAGTGCAAGTGTACATAAGCTGTTTTTT
j_call: TRBJ1-4
d_call: .
v_call: TRBV20-1
clone_size: once

cdr3_aa: CASSPEGETQYF
cdr3_nt: TGTGCCAGCAGCCCTGAGGGAGAGACCCAGTACTTC
j_call: TRBJ2-5
d_call: .
v_call: TRBV7-6
clone_size: .

cdr3_aa: CASSQLAGDFYNEQFF
cdr3_nt: TGCGCCAGCAGCCAACTAGCGGGAGATTTTTACAATGAGCAGTTCTTC
j_call: TRBJ2-1
d_call: TRBD2
v_call: TRBV4-3
clone_size: .

cdr3_aa: CASSPRYQETQYF
cdr3_nt: TGTGCCAGCAGCCCAAGGTACCAAGAGACCCAGTACTTC
j_call: TRBJ2-5
d_call: .
v_call: TRBV9
clone_size: .

cdr3_aa: CASSQARSSYEQYF
cdr3_nt: TGCGCCAGCAGCCAAGCCAGGAGCTCCTACGAGCAGTACTTC
j_call: TRBJ2-7
d_call: .
v_call: TRBV4-1
clone_size: once

cdr3_aa: CASSSSGRTGELFF
cdr3_nt: TGCGCCAGCAGCTCTTCCGGGAGGACCGGGGAGCTGTTTTTT
j_call: TRBJ2-2
d_call: TRBD2
v_call: TRBV5-1
clone_size: .

cdr3_aa: CASSSLGGTSSFYEQYF
cdr3_nt: TGTGCCAGCAGCTCCTTGGGTGGGACTAGTTCATTCTACGAGCAGTACTTC
j_call: TRBJ2-7
d_call: TRBD2
v_call: TRBV11-2
clone_size: .

cdr3_aa: CASSQGGGMWNEQFF
cdr3_nt: TGCGCCAGCAGCCAAGGCGGCGGGATGTGGAATGAGCAGTTCTTC
j_call: TRBJ2-1
d_call: .
v_call: TRBV4-1
clone_size: .

cdr3_aa: CASHAGRNTEAFF
cdr3_nt: TGTGCCAGCCACGCAGGAAGGAACACTGAAGCTTTCTTT
j_call: TRBJ1-1
d_call: .
v_call: TRBV6-5
clone_size: .

cdr3_aa: CASSDHQPQHF
cdr3_nt: TGTGCCAGCAGCGACCATCAGCCCCAGCATTTT
j_call: TRBJ1-5
d_call: .
v_call: TRBV6-6
clone_size: once